One and the same sample provided the 18 T cell receptor beta chains below, sequenced in a study of shared clonotypes between healthy human individuals (TCRdb year 2020). The library was prepared using the immunoSEQ multiplex PCR assay. This is the immuneACCESS table as TCRdb keeps it, with only in-frame sequences that have V and J called. A part of the clones is gone; compared with another copy, unresolved V genes explain less than half, and the rest is unexplained. This sample lists hundreds of thousands of clones; roughly 70% were detected once. The ten most abundant clones make up under 2% of the sample. Sequencing was done on a sample of memory CD4+ T cells sorted from blood. The intended sense of this specimen's cell subset or site label: CD45RA-negative fraction. All receptors derive from a woman aged 25 to 39 in good health.

The chain couples TRBV14 to TRBJ2-2, with 7 nucleotides matching TRBD1. CDR1 SGHDN and CDR2 FVKESK come from the germline V gene. This CDR3 comprises 15 residues. V lost 4 bases and J lost 6; bases outside the gene matches: 8. The CDR3 region has the DNA TGTGCCAGCAGCCGAAGACAGGGTATCGCCGGGGAGCTGTTTTTT. Residues: CASSRRQGIAGELFF.

This chain connects TRBV30 to TRBJ1-1; D is unclear. The germline V and J ends were trimmed by 2 bases and 5 bases, with 3 bases remaining between them. Germline-derived CDR1 and CDR2 are GTSNPN and SVGIG (reference sequence). This CDR3 comprises 10 residues. The CDR3 region is CAWSRTEAFF. The CDR3 nucleotides read TGTGCCTGGAGTAGAACTGAAGCTTTCTTT.

This clone came up many times. The rearrangement links TRBV10-1 to TRBJ2-7; possibly TRBD1 for D (6 bases). With 3 bases removed from V and 3 bases from J, the gap between germline ends came to 9 bases. This CDR3 comprises 13 residues. Per germline, CDR1 WNHNN and CDR2 SYGVQD (reference sequence). The DNA of the CDR3 is TGCGCCAGCAGTGAAAGGACAGACTACGAGCAGTACTTC. Translated: CASSERTDYEQYF.

The chain carries TRBV28 and TRBJ1-1; 9 bases map to TRBD1. The germline CDR1 and CDR2 sequences are MDHEN and SYDVKM. The CDR3 is made up of 15 amino acids. Losses at the gene ends were 2 bases for V and 4 bases for J; bases not matched to a gene: 5. This CDR3 is CASSLRTGAFTEAFF. As DNA, the CDR3 is TGTGCCAGCAGTTTAAGGACAGGGGCTTTCACTGAAGCTTTCTTT.

The genes are TRBV11-2 and TRBJ2-1; the match to TRBD2 covers 8 bases. The CDR3 has 15 amino acids. V trimming: 5 bases; J trimming: 9 bases; junction bases outside the gene matches: 12. In germline, CDR1 is SGHAT, CDR2 FQNNGV. The CDR3 region is CASSPTSVGSAEQFF. CDR3 sequence (DNA): TGTGCCAGCAGCCCGACTAGCGTAGGGTCGGCTGAGCAGTTCTTC.

To note about this clone: Other DNA variants within this sample encode the same CDR3. The V and J genes are TRBV19 and TRBJ1-4, with D perhaps TRBD1 (5 bases). Germline-derived CDR1 and CDR2 are LNHDA and SQIVND (reference sequence). V lost 2 bases and J 5 bases, leaving 9 bases between the germline ends. There are 14 residues in the CDR3. DNA for the CDR3: TGTGCCAGTAGTATATGGGGACCAAATGAAAAACTGTTTTTT. Protein sequence: CASSIWGPNEKLFF.

The chain combines TRBV2 with TRBJ2-3, with TRBD2 identical over 7 bases. V was pared by 6 bases and J by 4 bases, with 4 bases of the junction left unmatched. In germline, CDR1 is SNHLY, CDR2 FYNNEI. The CDR3 consists of 13 residues. The CDR3 loop reads CASRIAGPDTQYF. The DNA of the CDR3 is TGTGCCAGCAGGATAGCGGGCCCAGATACGCAGTATTTT.

V and J are TRBV7-6 and TRBJ1-1; 10 nucleotides match TRBD1. The CDR3 is 15 residues long. Germline values: CDR1 SGHVS, CDR2 FNYEAQ. With 0 bases clipped from V and 5 bases from J, the junction kept 3 bases outside the gene matches. The CDR3 coding sequence is TGTGCCAGCAGCTTAGCGCCGGGACAGGGGACTGAAGCTTTCTTT. Translation: CASSLAPGQGTEAFF.

V is TRBV27 and J is TRBJ2-2; D not certain. Germline V lookup: CDR1 MNHEY, CDR2 SMNVEV (reference sequence). V lost 2 bases, J lost 1 base, and 8 bases lay in between. This CDR3 spans 15 amino acids. The DNA for the CDR3 is TGTGCCAGCAGTTTAGGGCAAATGAACACCGGGGAGCTGTTTTTT. Amino acid sequence: CASSLGQMNTGELFF.

As for this clone: The identical CDR3 is also encoded by other nucleotide sequences in the sample. The chain is built from TRBV5-6 and TRBJ2-7; 15 bases are shared with TRBD2. From germline, CDR1 is SGHDT and CDR2 YYEEEE. The CDR3 is 17 amino acids. Trimming at V came to 4 bases and at J to 2 bases, leaving 7 bases not matched to a gene. CDR3 nucleotide sequence: TGTGCCAGCAGCAGCGGGACTAGCGGGAGGATCCCCTACGAGCAGTACTTC. Protein sequence: CASSSGTSGRIPYEQYF.

The V call is TRBV27, the J call TRBJ2-1; the match to TRBD2 covers 8 bases. Germline V gene lookup returns CDR1 MNHEY and CDR2 SMNVEV (reference sequence). V lost 9 bases and J lost 2; bases outside the gene matches: 6. The CDR3 has 14 amino acids. The CDR3 region has the DNA TGTGCCAGTCGACAGCGGGGGACCTACAATGAGCAGTTCTTC. It translates to CASRQRGTYNEQFF.

The J gene is TRBJ2-5, the V gene TRBV11-2; D is ambiguous. Trimming stripped 2 bases from V and 5 bases from J, with 12 bases between. Germline CDR1 is SGHAT and CDR2 is FQNNGV. The CDR3 totals 14 residues. The CDR3 bases are TGTGCCAGCAGCTTAAGTACAGTCCGGGAGACCCAGTACTTC. It specifies CASSLSTVRETQYF.

This rearrangement joins TRBV7-9 to TRBJ2-3, with D perhaps matching TRBD1 or TRBD2 (6 bases each). CDR3 length: 16 residues. Trimming took off 1 base at V and 0 bases at J, with 11 bases between the two ends. CDR1 and CDR2 from the germline V gene are SEHNR and FQNEAQ (reference sequence). CDR3 coding DNA: TGTGCCAGCAGCTTAGGGAGGGGGATTAGCACAGATACGCAGTATTTT. As protein: CASSLGRGISTDTQYF.

This clone turned up a few times. V usage is TRBV7-9 and J usage is TRBJ1-1; D unresolved. The V end lost 5 bases, the J end lost 1 base, and 8 bases lay between the germline ends. Germline CDR1 and CDR2: SEHNR and FQNEAQ (reference sequence). The CDR3 has 13 amino acids. DNA for the CDR3: TGTGCCAGCAGCCCCCAGTGGAACACTGAAGCTTTCTTT. Amino acid sequence: CASSPQWNTEAFF.

The chain is built from TRBV4-1 and TRBJ1-3, with D uncertain. Trimming took 1 base from V and 2 from J, leaving 15 bases between them. Germline V lookup: CDR1 MGHRA, CDR2 YSYEKL. This CDR3 has 17 amino acids. In DNA, the CDR3 is TGCGCCAGCAGCCAAGTTAGTAAGAGGTCAGCTGGAAACACCATATATTTT. Its protein product is CASSQVSKRSAGNTIYF.

This clone was observed a handful of times. The genes are TRBV6-4 and TRBJ2-7, with 7 bases aligning to TRBD2. V lost 4 bases and J lost 3; bases outside the gene matches: 9. The germline V gene encodes CDR1 MRHNA and CDR2 SNTAGT. The CDR3 has 15 amino acids. CDR3 sequence (DNA): TGTGCCAGCAGTGCCGAAGCGGGGAAAAACTACGAGCAGTACTTC. Translated: CASSAEAGKNYEQYF.

This clone occurred a few times. The chain has TRBV5-1 and TRBJ2-1; the match to TRBD2 covers 8 bases. The CDR3 extends over 15 amino acids. V lost 0 bases and J lost 6; bases outside the gene matches: 5. In germline, CDR1 is SGHRS, CDR2 YFSETQ. The CDR3 loop reads CASSLGAGAPNEQFF. The CDR3 DNA follows: TGCGCCAGCAGCTTGGGAGCGGGAGCCCCCAATGAGCAGTTCTTC.

The V gene is TRBV28, the J gene TRBJ2-5; unclear D gene. The V and J ends lost 2 bases and 2 bases respectively, with 3 bases between them. Per germline, CDR1 MDHEN and CDR2 SYDVKM. This CDR3 region has 12 residues. The CDR3 DNA follows: TGTGCCAGCAGTTTACGACAAGAGACCCAGTACTTC. Translating gives CASSLRQETQYF.